This T cell receptor (beta chain) was found in a study of shared clonotypes between healthy human individuals. Background on the study: CD4 naive cells filled three plates per donor, CD4 memory three, CD8 naive two and CD8 memory one.

The table came from immunoSEQ multiplex PCR; TCRdb's copy has only in-frame clones and leaves some out. The sample consists of some 700,000 clones, roughly 87% of them appearing once. As concerns this clone: Its antigen is as yet unknown.

Notes on the study in general: Clonotypes not shared had lower generation probabilities than those common to all four donors.

Per the germline V gene, CDR1 is LGHNA and CDR2 is YSLEER. V gave up 1 base and J gave up 1 base, with 14 bases separating them. The CDR3 runs 16 residues. The sequence was obtained from a man younger than 35 in good health. Some clones in this sample may be carry-over from other donors' samples. Sequencing was done on a sample of memory CD8+ T cells from PBMCs. Indicated subset: CD45RO+ cells pooled with CCR7-negative TemRA cells. The rearrangement joins TRBV4-3 to TRBJ2-7; D remains ambiguous. The CDR3 DNA is TGCGCCAGCAGCCAAGCGTACGGTGGCAGTTCCTACGAGCAGTACTTC. It yields the protein CASSQAYGGSSYEQYF.